Here is one T cell receptor (beta chain) with its context. The germline V gene has CDR1 KGHSH and CDR2 LQKENI. The CDR3 has 13 residues. The V and J ends lost 0 bases and 3 bases respectively, with 6 bases between them. This sample stems from a study of blood T cell repertoires in COVID-19. Study as a whole: Samples representing acute and convalescent COVID-19 were sourced from the United States, Italy and Spain.

Patients from Seattle were sampled longitudinally, starting during active infection. Sequenced by immunoSEQ multiplex PCR; TCRdb stores in-frame clones only, minus some. The repertoire holds around 94,000 clones, with about nine tenths as singletons. What was sequenced was peripheral blood. This TCR derives from a woman aged 50 to 65 with COVID-19, enrolled during active disease. The V and J genes are TRBV18 and TRBJ2-7; no clear D gene. The CDR3: CASSPPGSYEQYF. In DNA form, the CDR3 reads TGTGCCAGCTCACCACCGGGCAGCTACGAGCAGTACTTC. The whole variable domain, filled in from reference TRBV18 and TRBJ2-7, reads NAGVMQNPRHLVRRRGQEARLRCSPMKGHSHVYWYRQLPEEGLKFMVYLQKENIIDESGMPKERFSAEFPKEGPSILRIQQVVRGDSAAYFCASSPPGSYEQYFGPGTRLTVT.